This T cell receptor beta chain was found in a study of blood T cell repertoires in COVID-19. This table comes from immunoSEQ multiplex PCR, and its TCRdb copy is limited to in-frame clones, with some not included. Here the sample spans some 120,000 clones, 90% being singletons. The CDR3 consists of 13 residues. CDR1 LNHNV and CDR2 YYDKDF come from the germline V gene (reference sequence). The junction had 4 bases not matched to a gene; V was cut back by 7 bases and J by 4 bases. The genes are TRBV15 and TRBJ2-3, with 8 positions matching TRBD1. This sequence originates from a man in his fifties with active COVID-19. Material for sequencing was peripheral blood. For the CDR3, the DNA is TGTGCCACCACCCAGGGGGCGGCAGATACGCAGTATTTT. It is translated as CATTQGAADTQYF.